One and the same sample provided the 28 T cell receptor beta chains below, sequenced in a study of cytomegalovirus exposure and HLA in healthy donors (dated by TCRdb to the late 2010s). Library preparation used the immunoSEQ multiplex PCR assay. A mixture of 60 forward primers for TCR Vbeta segments and 13 reverse primers for TCR Jbeta segments was used in the multiplex PCR. The source is immuneACCESS, and TCRdb retained only in-frame sequences with V and J called. Part of the clones is not carried over; for the studies checked, unresolved V genes explain less than half of this, and the remainder is unexplained. The sample contains over 130,000 clones, more than 60% of them found a single time. The ten largest clones take up 6.5% of the sample. Sequencing was done on a sample of PBMCs. The receptor source for this set is a woman aged 55-69 years in good health and CMV-seronegative.

This clone was counted a single time. This sequence joins TRBV6-1 and TRBJ2-5; a weak D match, TRBD1 (5 bases). The J call may be faulty, since TRBJ2-7 better matches the DNA end. Per the germline V gene, CDR1 is MNHNS and CDR2 is SASEGT. The CDR3 length is 14 residues. In nucleotides, the CDR3 is TGTGCCAGCAGGAAGGTCGCTCAGGGAAACGAGCAGTACTTC. Translation: CASRKVAQGNEQYF.

V and J are TRBV5-1 and TRBJ2-1, with TRBD2 matching over 10 bases. The CDR3 consists of 20 residues. The V segment lost 3 bases and the J segment 0 bases; nucleotides outside the gene matches: 15. Germline CDR1 reads SGHRS; CDR2 reads YFSETQ. This CDR3 is CASSSWGASGGVSSYNEQFF. The CDR3 nucleotides are TGCGCCAGCAGCTCCTGGGGGGCTAGCGGGGGTGTGAGCTCCTACAATGAGCAGTTCTTC.

The J gene is TRBJ2-5, the V gene TRBV27; 7 bases agree with TRBD2. The V gene's germline CDR1 is MNHEY and CDR2 SMNVEV (reference sequence). The CDR3 is 13 residues long. Trimming took 4 bases from V and 5 from J; bases not matched to a gene: 4. CDR3 sequence (DNA): TGTGCCAGCAGTTCGAGGGAGGGCGAGACCCAGTACTTC. Translating gives CASSSREGETQYF.

This clone has only one observation. Here the CDR3 DNA reads TGCGCCAGCAGGCAGGACAGTCTGGGCAATCAGCCCCAGCATTTT. This encodes CASRQDSLGNQPQHF. This chain joins TRBV5-1 and TRBJ1-5, with D maybe TRBD1 (6 bases). Trimming cost V 5 bases and J 2 bases, with 14 bases left between them. Germline V gene lookup returns CDR1 SGHRS and CDR2 YFSETQ. CDR3 length: 15 residues.

CDR3 DNA sequence: TGTGCCAGCAGCTGGCGCGGGATCGGCGGGTTCTCCTACGAGCAGTACTTC. It yields the protein CASSWRGIGGFSYEQYF. The chain joins TRBV7-2 to TRBJ2-7; D is possibly TRBD2 (6 bases). Germline V gene data show CDR1 as SGHTA and CDR2 as FQGNSA. The V end was cut by 4 bases, the J end by 0 bases, with 19 bases between. The CDR3 totals 17 residues. The full variable domain, its missing parts supplied by reference TRBV7-2 and TRBJ2-7, is GAGVSQSPSNKVTEKGKDVELRCDPISGHTALYWYRQSLGQGLEFLIYFQGNSAPDKSGLPSDRFSAERTGGSVSTLTIQRTQQEDSAVYLCASSWRGIGGFSYEQYFGPGTRLTVT.

The chain couples TRBV9 to TRBJ2-1; D possibly corresponds to TRBD1 (6 bases). This CDR3 comprises 17 residues. CDR1 is SGDLS, CDR2 YYNGEE, per germline. V was cut by 3 bases and J by 3 bases, with 19 bases left in between. The CDR3 is CASSDTLSAGVYNEQFF. The CDR3 nucleotides read TGTGCCAGCAGCGACACCCTTTCGGCAGGGGTCTACAATGAGCAGTTCTTC.

The V call is TRBV2, the J call TRBJ2-1; a possible D gene is TRBD2 (6 bases). This CDR3 spans 14 amino acids. Trimming took 6 bases from V and 1 from J, leaving 10 bases between them. Germline assignment: CDR1 SNHLY and CDR2 FYNNEI. In DNA, the CDR3 is TGTGCCAGCAGGGCCGCGGGGTCCTACAATGAGCAGTTCTTC. This encodes CASRAAGSYNEQFF.

The V gene is TRBV7-2, the J gene TRBJ1-4, with a tentative D call TRBD1 (5 bases). The germline gives CDR1 SGHTA, CDR2 FQGNSA. This CDR3 region has 15 residues. V lost 1 base and J lost 3, with 9 bases in between. This CDR3 reads CASSLGGRANEKLFF. CDR3 in DNA: TGTGCCAGCAGCTTAGGTGGCAGGGCTAATGAAAAACTGTTTTTT.

The chain uses TRBV5-1 and TRBJ2-3; 12 positions agree with TRBD2. Trimming cost V 2 bases and J 1 base; bases outside gene matches: 5. Germline assignment: CDR1 SGHRS and CDR2 YFSETQ. The CDR3 totals 17 residues. As DNA, the CDR3 is TGCGCCAGCAGCTTTGATTGGACTAGCGGGGGCACAGATACGCAGTATTTT. It is translated as CASSFDWTSGGTDTQYF.

In its sample, this clone was seen a few times. The identical CDR3 is also encoded by other nucleotide sequences in the sample. The rearrangement uses TRBV5-1 and TRBJ2-3, with TRBD2 identical over 11 bases. Per germline, CDR1 SGHRS and CDR2 YFSETQ. This CDR3 comprises 15 residues. Trimming took 5 bases from V and 2 from J; bases not matched to a gene: 4. The CDR3, as DNA: TGCGCCAGCAGTTTAGCGGGGGGGTTCACAGATACGCAGTATTTT. This codes for CASSLAGGFTDTQYF.

The CDR3 DNA follows: TGTGCCAGCGGCCGGGGGGTGTCTAACTATGGCTACACCTTC. Its protein is CASGRGVSNYGYTF. The chain employs TRBV9 and TRBJ1-2; weak D call: TRBD1 (5 bases). Germline-derived CDR1 and CDR2 are SGDLS and YYNGEE. The CDR3 extends over 14 amino acids. V was trimmed by 7 bases and J by 0 bases, leaving 13 bases between them. The variable domain in full, with the rest retrieved from reference TRBV9 and TRBJ1-2, is DSGVTQTPKHLITATGQRVTLRCSPRSGDLSVYWYQQSLDQGLQFLIQYYNGEERAKGNILERFSAQQFPDLHSELNLSSLELGDSALYFCASGRGVSNYGYTFGSGTRLTVV.

The chain recombines TRBV4-1 with TRBJ2-1; 11 positions match TRBD1. In germline, CDR1 is MGHRA, CDR2 YSYEKL. The CDR3 covers 15 residues. Trimming cost V 4 bases and J 7 bases; bases outside gene matches: 6. The DNA for the CDR3 is TGCGCCAGCAGCCCAGGACAGGGGGCAAAGAATGAGCAGTTCTTC. The encoded protein is CASSPGQGAKNEQFF.

The CDR3 coding sequence is TGCGCCACCCACAGGGATGGGGGGGGTAACAATGAGCAGTTCTTC. Encoded protein: CATHRDGGGNNEQFF. V and J are TRBV5-1 and TRBJ2-1; D is possibly TRBD2 (7 bases). Germline V gene lookup returns CDR1 SGHRS and CDR2 YFSETQ. Trimming took 9 bases from V and 5 from J, leaving 21 bases between them. This CDR3 comprises 15 residues.

The rearrangement joins TRBV4-2 to TRBJ2-7; D remains ambiguous. V was clipped by 0 bases and J by 4 bases, with 19 bases between them. CDR1 and CDR2 from the germline V gene are LGHNA and YNFKEQ. This CDR3 is 17 amino acids long. The CDR3 here is CASSQDGRLPRRYEQYF. As DNA, the CDR3 is TGTGCCAGCAGCCAAGACGGTCGACTCCCGCGGCGTTACGAGCAGTACTTC.

Remarks on this clone: Other DNA sequences in the sample encode the same CDR3. The gene calls are TRBV5-1 and TRBJ2-7, with a weak D call TRBD2 (6 bases). Trimming stripped 4 bases from V and 7 bases from J, with 12 bases between. CDR1 SGHRS and CDR2 YFSETQ come from the germline V gene. The CDR3 is 12 amino acids. CDR3 bases: TGCGCCAGCAGCCCCCCGGGGGATGAGCAGTACTTC. As protein: CASSPPGDEQYF.

The V and J genes are TRBV5-1 and TRBJ2-5; maybe TRBD1 (8 bases). The CDR3 length is 15 residues. Germline V gives CDR1 SGHRS, CDR2 YFSETQ. Trimming pared 5 bases from V and 6 bases from J, leaving 20 bases between. CDR3 bases: TGCGCCAGCAGGCCGACAGGGGCGGGGGAGAAGACCCAGTACTTC. As protein: CASRPTGAGEKTQYF.

This clone was counted only a few times. The V and J genes are TRBV13 and TRBJ2-7; D not resolved. The germline V gene encodes CDR1 PRHDT and CDR2 FYEKMQ (reference sequence). The CDR3 contains 16 residues. The V end lost 5 bases, the J end lost 2 bases, and 19 bases lay between the germline ends. CDR3 sequence reads: CASSPPSGRGAYEQYF. CDR3 sequence (DNA): TGTGCCAGCAGCCCACCCTCCGGTCGAGGTGCCTACGAGCAGTACTTC. The full variable domain, its missing parts supplied by reference TRBV13 and TRBJ2-7, is AAGVIQSPRHLIKEKRETATLKCYPIPRHDTVYWYQQGPGQDPQFLISFYEKMQSDKGSIPDRFSAQQFSDYHSELNMSSLELGDSALYFCASSPPSGRGAYEQYFGPGTRLTVT.

The rearrangement joins TRBV5-1 to TRBJ2-3; 8 bases align to TRBD2. The CDR3 has 16 amino acids. The junction had 10 bases not matched to a gene; V was cut back by 1 base and J by 6 bases. Germline CDR1 SGHRS, CDR2 YFSETQ. The CDR3: CASSLSGGVVLDTQYF. DNA of the CDR3: TGCGCCAGCAGCTTGTCGGGGGGGGTCGTTTTGGATACGCAGTATTTT.

The CDR3 region has the DNA TGTGCCAGTAGTATGCAGACGGGTTATGGCTCACCCCTCCACTTT. It is translated as CASSMQTGYGSPLHF. The chain recombines TRBV19 with TRBJ1-6; D is unclear. The CDR3 extends over 15 amino acids. V was clipped by 3 bases and J by 10 bases, with 16 bases between them. The germline CDR1 and CDR2 sequences are LNHDA and SQIVND (reference sequence). Supplemented by reference TRBV19 and TRBJ1-6, the full variable domain reads DGGITQSPKYLFRKEGQNVTLSCEQNLNHDAMYWYRQDPGQGLRLIYYSQIVNDFQKGDIAEGYSVSREKKESFPLTVTSAQKNPTAFYLCASSMQTGYGSPLHFGNGTRLTVT.

This chain joins TRBV6-6 and TRBJ1-5; maybe TRBD1 (5 bases). This CDR3 contains 14 residues. V gave up 2 bases and J gave up 7 bases, with 12 bases separating them. Germline assignment: CDR1 MNHNY and CDR2 SVGAGI (reference sequence). The CDR3 bases are TGTGCCAGCAGTTACCGGGGGGGTGGGCAGCCCCAGCATTTT. As protein: CASSYRGGGQPQHF.

A few counts support this clone. The V and J genes are TRBV5-6 and TRBJ2-5; 7 nucleotides align to TRBD1. The germline CDR1 and CDR2 sequences are SGHDT and YYEEEE. This CDR3 is 13 amino acids long. V was pared by 5 bases and J by 3 bases, with 4 bases of the junction left unmatched. Here the CDR3 reads CASRNRGKETQYF. In DNA, the CDR3 is TGTGCCAGCAGAAACAGGGGAAAAGAGACCCAGTACTTC.

The chain is built from TRBV13 and TRBJ1-4; D is possibly TRBD1 (6 bases). The germline V and J ends were trimmed by 5 bases and 7 bases, with 17 bases remaining between them. This CDR3 contains 15 residues. Germline CDR1 and CDR2: PRHDT and FYEKMQ (reference sequence). CDR3 loop: CASSGRGHRGEKLFF. In DNA form, the CDR3 reads TGTGCCAGCAGCGGTAGGGGACATCGGGGTGAAAAACTGTTTTTT.

The chain recombines TRBV7-8 with TRBJ1-1; the D is unclear. The CDR3 consists of 14 residues. With 0 bases removed from V and 5 bases from J, the gap between germline ends came to 10 bases. Germline V gives CDR1 SGHVS, CDR2 FQNEAQ. CDR3 bases: TGTGCCAGCAGCTTAGCTTCAGGCGGGACTGAAGCTTTCTTT. It encodes CASSLASGGTEAFF.

On this clone itself: The junction does not match germline at one end; this may be a read error. V and J are TRBV11-3 and TRBJ2-7; a possible D gene is TRBD1 (6 bases). CDR1 and CDR2 (germline): SGHNT, YENEEA. The CDR3 totals 13 residues. DNA of the CDR3: TGTGCCAGCAGCCCTAGCCCAGTAGGACAGTCATCCTTC. This encodes CASSPSPVGQSSF.

The CDR3 nucleotides read TGTGCCAGCACTCCGACAGGGGGTGAGACCCAGTACTTC. Its translation is CASTPTGGETQYF. The J gene is TRBJ2-5, the V gene TRBV7-9; 9 positions agree with TRBD1. Germline V gives CDR1 SEHNR, CDR2 FQNEAQ (reference sequence). V shed 7 bases, J shed 5 bases, and the junction held 5 bases outside the gene matches. The CDR3 runs to 13 residues.

This chain links TRBV7-9 with TRBJ2-7; TRBD1 aligns across 8 bases. There are 17 residues in the CDR3. Germline V CDR1 and CDR2: SEHNR, FQNEAQ (reference sequence). With V trimmed by 4 bases and J by 1 base, 12 bases remained unmatched. This chain's CDR3 is CASSSYGRDRSSYEQYF. CDR3 nucleotides: TGTGCCAGCAGCTCGTACGGTCGGGACAGGTCTTCCTACGAGCAGTACTTC. Filled out from reference TRBV7-9 and TRBJ2-7, the complete variable domain reads DTGVSQNPRHKITKRGQNVTFRCDPISEHNRLYWYRQTLGQGPEFLTYFQNEAQLEKSRLLSDRFSAERPKGSFSTLEIQRTEQGDSAMYLCASSSYGRDRSSYEQYFGPGTRLTVT.

The gene calls are TRBV11-2 and TRBJ2-7, with D uncertain. V lost 4 bases and J lost 0, with 10 bases in between. CDR3 length: 14 residues. Germline V gives CDR1 SGHAT, CDR2 FQNNGV. The CDR3 nucleotides read TGTGCCAGCAGCTCTGACATCTCCTCCTACGAGCAGTACTTC. This sequence encodes CASSSDISSYEQYF.

This sequence joins TRBV28 and TRBJ2-1; 10 bases are a match to TRBD2. In germline, CDR1 is MDHEN, CDR2 SYDVKM. V trimming: 6 bases; J trimming: 7 bases; junction bases outside the gene matches: 6. The CDR3 is 14 residues long. DNA for the CDR3: TGTGCCAGCAGGAGCGGGGGGGCCAGTAATGAGCAGTTCTTC. The encoded protein is CASRSGGASNEQFF.